The rows below give T cell receptor beta chains drawn from one sample of a study of spatial heterogeneity in lung cancer. MiXCR, applied by TCRdb to the 5' RACE reads, yields one record per CDR3 protein. The sample comprises 35,000 to 40,000 distinct CDR3 sequences, about 7.2% of which are singletons, and approximately 29% rests with the top ten. Sequenced here: PBMCs, sampled at surgery. The receptors stem from a female donor with early-stage non-small cell lung cancer. Both conserved end residues are part of each CDR3. The D gene is left open where the match is weak. Only part of the rows carry a size: once, few, many, or a class if the clone is expanded.

cdr3_aa	cdr3_nt	d_call	j_call	clone_size	v_call
CASSMTTRTDTQYF	TGTGCCAGCAGTATGACTACTCGCACAGATACGCAGTATTTT	NA	TRBJ2-3	NA	TRBV2
CASSGGRGYTF	TGTGCCAGCAGCGGGGGCCGTGGCTACACCTTC	NA	TRBJ1-2	many	TRBV2
CASSTIITYEQYF	TGTGCCAGCAGCACAATAATCACCTACGAGCAGTACTTC	NA	TRBJ2-7	NA	TRBV28
CAISESGVRNTEAFF	TGTGCCATCAGTGAGTCGGGGGTAAGGAACACTGAAGCTTTCTTT	NA	TRBJ1-1	few	TRBV10-3
CASSQGQEIYEQYF	TGTGCCAGCAGCCAAGGACAGGAGATCTACGAGCAGTACTTC	NA	TRBJ2-7	many	TRBV3-1
CASVRAKNIQYF	TGTGCCAGCGTCCGAGCCAAAAACATTCAGTACTTC	NA	TRBJ2-4	many	TRBV6-4
CASSQSLYRVLDTEAFF	TGTGCCAGCAGCCAATCTCTCTATAGAGTCCTCGACACTGAAGCTTTCTTT	NA	TRBJ1-1	many	TRBV16
CASSVGGVNTEAFF	TGTGCCAGCAGTGTCGGGGGGGTGAACACTGAAGCTTTCTTT	NA	TRBJ1-1	NA	TRBV6-1
CASSLAGRGFGNTIYF	TGTGCCAGCAGCTTGGCCGGTCGAGGATTCGGAAACACCATATATTTT	NA	TRBJ1-3	many	TRBV7-9
CASSFGYRTEAFF	TGTGCCAGCAGTTTCGGGTATCGGACTGAAGCTTTCTTT	NA	TRBJ1-1	many	TRBV28
CASSLEGANEQYF	TGCGCCAGCAGCTTAGAGGGGGCGAACGAGCAGTACTTC	TRBD1	TRBJ2-7	NA	TRBV5-1
CASSQTLRGEAFF	TGTGCCAGCAGCCAGACCTTAAGGGGCGAAGCTTTCTTT	NA	TRBJ1-1	few	TRBV3-1
CASSPEGQGSSYNEQFF	TGTGCCAGCAGTCCGGAGGGACAGGGTTCCTCCTACAATGAGCAGTTCTTC	TRBD1	TRBJ2-1	many	TRBV27
CASSYGAGTYNEQFF	TGTGCCAGCAGTTACGGGGCGGGGACCTACAATGAGCAGTTCTTC	NA	TRBJ2-1	few	TRBV6-5
CASNARSGSGTQYF	TGTGCCAGCAACGCACGGAGCGGGAGTGGTACGCAGTATTTT	TRBD2	TRBJ2-3	many	TRBV28
CSARSTDNYGYTF	TGCAGTGCTAGGTCGACAGATAACTATGGCTACACCTTC	NA	TRBJ1-2	NA	TRBV20-1
CASRGDSDTQYF	TGTGCCAGCCGGGGGGACTCCGATACGCAGTATTTT	TRBD2	TRBJ2-3	NA	TRBV2
CASSDRGSNEQFF	TGTGCCAGCAGCGATCGGGGAAGCAATGAGCAGTTCTTC	NA	TRBJ2-1	NA	TRBV7-3
CSAGSGIRETQYF	TGCAGTGCTGGGTCGGGGATACGGGAGACCCAGTACTTC	NA	TRBJ2-5	many	TRBV20-1
CASSQVWTAYSNYGYTF	TGCGCCAGCAGCCAAGTGTGGACGGCTTACTCTAACTATGGCTACACCTTC	NA	TRBJ1-2	NA	TRBV4-1
CASSRWTSSGELFF	TGTGCCAGCAGCCGTTGGACTTCGTCCGGGGAGCTGTTTTTT	NA	TRBJ2-2	many	TRBV11-2
CASSLALGAQKGYTF	TGCGCCAGCAGCTTGGCCCTCGGGGCGCAGAAGGGCTACACCTTC	NA	TRBJ1-2	many	TRBV5-1